What follows is one T cell receptor (beta chain) and its context. What it binds is unknown. This CDR3 comprises 16 residues. Germline CDR1 reads SNHLY; CDR2 reads FYNNEI. Trimming cost V 6 bases and J 1 base; bases outside gene matches: 8. The sample is drawn from a study of cytomegalovirus exposure and HLA in healthy donors. Overall study results and limits: CMV serostatus was the sole immune exposure data available. Associated with HLA alleles at 0.05 false discovery rate in a later analysis were about 17,000 TCR beta sequences. In an earlier analysis, most TCR beta V segments were productive about 87% or about 30% of the time.

With 60 Vbeta and 13 Jbeta primers, the PCR was carried out. Repertoires were generated with immunoSEQ multiplex PCR, while TCRdb's copy carries only in-frame clones and drops some. The sample lists around 150,000 clones; approximately 83% were seen once. The donors were healthy bone marrow donors. This chain connects TRBV2 to TRBJ2-5, with 10 bases aligning to TRBD2. The receptor was isolated from a man aged 18 to 29 in good health and CMV-seropositive. The material sequenced was PBMCs. CDR3 residues: CASRTLAGGGQETQYF. CDR3 DNA: TGTGCCAGCAGGACGTTAGCGGGGGGCGGCCAAGAGACCCAGTACTTC.